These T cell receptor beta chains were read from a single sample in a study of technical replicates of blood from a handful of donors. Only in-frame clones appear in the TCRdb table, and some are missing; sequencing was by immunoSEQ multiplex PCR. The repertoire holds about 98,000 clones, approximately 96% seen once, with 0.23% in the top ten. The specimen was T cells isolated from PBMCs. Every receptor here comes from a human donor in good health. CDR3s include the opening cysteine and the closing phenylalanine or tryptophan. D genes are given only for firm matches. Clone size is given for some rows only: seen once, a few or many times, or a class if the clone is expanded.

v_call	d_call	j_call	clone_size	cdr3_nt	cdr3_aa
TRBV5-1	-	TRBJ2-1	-	TGCGCCAGCAGCGAGACCGGGACAAATTCCCTAGAAGAGCAGTTCTTC	CASSETGTNSLEEQFF
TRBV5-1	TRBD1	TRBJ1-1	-	TGCGCCAGCAGCTTGACAGGGGAGAACACTGAAGCTTTCTTT	CASSLTGENTEAFF
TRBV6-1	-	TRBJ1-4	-	TGTGCCAGCAAGAAATTATTTTCGGTAGAGGAACTGTTTTTT	CASKKLFSVEELFF
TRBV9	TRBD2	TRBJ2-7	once	TGTGCCAGCAGCGTAGGGGGGGGACTGAACGAGCAGTACTTC	CASSVGGGLNEQYF
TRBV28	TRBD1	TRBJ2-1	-	TGTGCCAGCAAAACAGGGGGCGACTACAATGAGCAGTTCTTC	CASKTGGDYNEQFF
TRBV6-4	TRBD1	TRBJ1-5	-	TGTGCCAGCAAAGGAAACCCAGGGGGCCTCAATCAGCCCCAGCATTTT	CASKGNPGGLNQPQHF
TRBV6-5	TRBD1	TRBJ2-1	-	TGTGCCAGCAGTTACTCAGGGACAGGGGGCTTCAATGAGCAGTTCTTC	CASSYSGTGGFNEQFF
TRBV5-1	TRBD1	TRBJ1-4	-	TGCGCCAGCAGCTTCTTGGTCCAACAGGGGGCTGACGGAACTAATGAAAAACTGTTTTTT	CASSFLVQQGADGTNEKLFF
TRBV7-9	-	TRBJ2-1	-	TGTGCCAGCAGCTTAGCCCAGACTCTCCAGGAGCAGTTCTTC	CASSLAQTLQEQFF
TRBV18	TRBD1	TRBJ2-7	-	TGTGCCAGCTCACCGACGGGACAGGGGCTTTACGAGCAGTACTTC	CASSPTGQGLYEQYF
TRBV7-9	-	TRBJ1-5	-	TGTGCCAGCAGCCCCGGACGGACTGGCGGCAATCAGCCCCAGCATTTT	CASSPGRTGGNQPQHF
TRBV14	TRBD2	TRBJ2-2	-	TGTGCCAGCAGCCAAGGCGGGGGGACCGGGGAGCTGTTTTTT	CASSQGGGTGELFF
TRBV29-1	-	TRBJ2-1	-	TGCAGCGTTGGATACTTACAGTACAATGAGCAGTTCTTC	CSVGYLQYNEQFF
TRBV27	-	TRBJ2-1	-	TGTGCCAGCAGTCCAAGAGATACCTCCTACAATGAGCAGTTCTTC	CASSPRDTSYNEQFF
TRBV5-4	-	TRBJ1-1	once	TGTGCCAGCAGCTTGTTCTGGGACACGACAAAGGAAGCTTTCTTT	CASSLFWDTTKEAFF
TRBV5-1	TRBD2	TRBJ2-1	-	TGCGCCAGCAGCCTTTTCGGACTAGCCTCCTACAATGAGCAGTTCTTC	CASSLFGLASYNEQFF
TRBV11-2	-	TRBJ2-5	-	TGTGCCAGCAGCTTAAGTCGGCAAGAGACCCAGTACTTC	CASSLSRQETQYF
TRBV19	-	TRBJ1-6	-	TGTGCCAGTAGTATAGCGGAGCAGGGTTATAATTCACCCCTCCACTTT	CASSIAEQGYNSPLHF
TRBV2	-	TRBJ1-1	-	TGTGCCAGCAGTGATCAGGGGCGGACGACTGAAGCTTTCTTT	CASSDQGRTTEAFF
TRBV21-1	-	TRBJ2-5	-	TGTGCCAGCAGCAAAGTGGTGCTCCCCGGTGAGACCCAGTACTTC	CASSKVVLPGETQYF
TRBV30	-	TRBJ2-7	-	TGTGCCTGGAGTCCCGCGGGGGCCGAGCAGTACTTC	CAWSPAGAEQYF
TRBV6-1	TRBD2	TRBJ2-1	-	TGTGCCAGCAGTGAAATAATGACTAGCGAATACAATGAGCAGTTCTTC	CASSEIMTSEYNEQFF
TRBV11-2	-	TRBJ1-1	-	TGTGCCAGCAGCTTCGGACACAACACTGAAGCTTTCTTT	CASSFGHNTEAFF
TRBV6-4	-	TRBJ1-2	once	TGTGCCAGCAGTGAACAGGGAGCAAACTATGGCTACACCTTC	CASSEQGANYGYTF
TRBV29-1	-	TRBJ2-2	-	TGCAGCGGCGGGACAGCGAACACCGGGGAGCTGTTTTTT	CSGGTANTGELFF
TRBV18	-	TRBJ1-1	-	TGTGCCAGCGCGAATTTGAACACTGAAGCTTTCTTT	CASANLNTEAFF
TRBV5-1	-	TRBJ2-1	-	TGCGCCAGCAGCAGAACGACAGGCGAGTACAATGAGCAGTTCTTC	CASSRTTGEYNEQFF
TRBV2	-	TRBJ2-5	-	TGTGCCAGCAGTGATGGTCTGGGAGAAGAGACCCAGTACTTC	CASSDGLGEETQYF
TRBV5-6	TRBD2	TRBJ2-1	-	TGTGCCAGCAGACGACTAGCGGGATTTCGGGAGCAGTTCTTC	CASRRLAGFREQFF
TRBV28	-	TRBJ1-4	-	TGTGCCAGCACCATGGAAGGGGCAAATGAAAAACTGTTTTTT	CASTMEGANEKLFF
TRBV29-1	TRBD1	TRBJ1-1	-	TGCAGCACCGGACAGGGGAACACTGAAGCTTTCTTT	CSTGQGNTEAFF
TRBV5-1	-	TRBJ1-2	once	TGCGCCAGCAGCTTGTTTACGGGGGAAACTAACTATGGCTACACCTTC	CASSLFTGETNYGYTF
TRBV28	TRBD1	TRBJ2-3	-	TGTGCCAGCAGAGCCTCGGACAGGGGGCTTGGGGATACGCAGTATTTT	CASRASDRGLGDTQYF
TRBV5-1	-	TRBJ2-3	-	TGCGCATCTAACATTGGCAGGGCTGTTCCAGATACGCAGTATTTT	CASNIGRAVPDTQYF
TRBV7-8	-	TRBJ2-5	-	TGTGCCAGCAGCTTAGGGGGGCGCGGGGGCGAGACCCAGTACTTC	CASSLGGRGGETQYF
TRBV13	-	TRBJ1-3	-	TGTGCCAGCAGTACCCTACAGGGTCCCTTAGGAAACACCATATATTTT	CASSTLQGPLGNTIYF
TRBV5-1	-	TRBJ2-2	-	TGCGCCAGCAGCTTGCAGGGCCCCGCGAACACCGGGGAGCTGTTTTTT	CASSLQGPANTGELFF
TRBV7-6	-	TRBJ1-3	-	TGTGCCAGCAGCTCCGAACAGGGATCACACACCATATATTTT	CASSSEQGSHTIYF
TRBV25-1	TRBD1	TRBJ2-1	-	TGTGCCAGCAGTGAGGACAGGGCAGCTTACAATGAGCAGTTCTTC	CASSEDRAAYNEQFF
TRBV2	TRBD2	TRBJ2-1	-	TGTGCCAGCAGTCTTAGCGGGGGGGTCTCCAATGAGCAGTTCTTC	CASSLSGGVSNEQFF
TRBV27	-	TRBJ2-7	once	TGTGCCAGCAGTTTATCTAGCGTACCCTACGAGCAGTACTTC	CASSLSSVPYEQYF
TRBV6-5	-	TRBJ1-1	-	TGTGCCAGCAGCGAGGGACATCTGAACACTGAAGCTTTCTTT	CASSEGHLNTEAFF
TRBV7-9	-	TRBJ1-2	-	TGTGCCAGCAGCTTAGGACAGACGGGCTACACCTTC	CASSLGQTGYTF
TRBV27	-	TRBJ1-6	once	TGTGCCAGCAGTTTATCTGGGGGCTTTCCCAATTCACCCCTCCACTTT	CASSLSGGFPNSPLHF
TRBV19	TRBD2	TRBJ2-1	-	TGTGCCAGTAGTCTTGGGACTAGCGGGTATGAGCAGTTCTTC	CASSLGTSGYEQFF
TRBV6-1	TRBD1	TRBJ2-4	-	TGTGCCAGCAGTCCAGGGGGCGCAGGCAAAAACATTCAGTACTTC	CASSPGGAGKNIQYF
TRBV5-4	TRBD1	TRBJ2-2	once	TGTGCCAGCAGCCCAAGACAGGGTAGCACCGGGGAGCTGTTTTTT	CASSPRQGSTGELFF
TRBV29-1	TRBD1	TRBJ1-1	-	TGCAGCGTTTCCCGACAGGGGGCTTCTAACACTGAAGCTTTCTTT	CSVSRQGASNTEAFF
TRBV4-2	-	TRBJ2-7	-	TGTGCCAGCAGCCAAGAGGCGGGACAGCCCCTCGGGGAGCAGTACTTC	CASSQEAGQPLGEQYF
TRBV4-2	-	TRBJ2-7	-	TGTGCCAGCAGCCAAGATTACGGGGTGGGTCGCAAGCAGTACTTC	CASSQDYGVGRKQYF
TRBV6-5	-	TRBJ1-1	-	TGTGCCAGCAGTACGTACATGGGAGTGACTGAAGCTTTCTTT	CASSTYMGVTEAFF
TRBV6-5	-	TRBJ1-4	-	TGTGCCAGCAGGCTACAGGGAGCGCAAAAACTGTTTTTT	CASRLQGAQKLFF
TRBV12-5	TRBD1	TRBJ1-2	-	TGTGCTAGTGGTCGGACAGGAGAGTATGGGGGCTACACCTTC	CASGRTGEYGGYTF
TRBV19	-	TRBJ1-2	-	TGTGCCAGCCTAGCGGGGGACGCCGCTAACTATGGCTACACCTTC	CASLAGDAANYGYTF
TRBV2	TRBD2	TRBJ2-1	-	TGTGCCAGCAGGGTAGCTAGCGGGAGGAGCAATGAGCAGTTCTTC	CASRVASGRSNEQFF
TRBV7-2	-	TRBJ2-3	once	TGTGCCAGCAGCTTACAGTTCTCAGATACGCAGTATTTT	CASSLQFSDTQYF
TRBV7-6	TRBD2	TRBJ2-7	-	TGTGCCAGCAGCCCCCTGACTAGCGGGACCTACGAGCAGTACTTC	CASSPLTSGTYEQYF
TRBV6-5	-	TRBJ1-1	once	TGTGCCAGCAGTTACCGGGGGGGAGGAACTGAAGCTTTCTTT	CASSYRGGGTEAFF
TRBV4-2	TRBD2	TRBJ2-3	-	TGTGCCAGCAGCCTCGGGACGGGACTAGTAAGAACTAGCACAGATACGCAGTATTTT	CASSLGTGLVRTSTDTQYF